The clone carrying this T cell receptor (beta chain) was counted a few times. The data were obtained in a study of T-cell reconstitution after alpha-beta-depleted transplantation in children. Trimming removed 0 bases from V and 4 bases from J, with 22 bases in between. Germline V gene data show CDR1 as LGHNA and CDR2 as YSLEER. The CDR3 contains 19 residues. Researchers prepared the TCRbeta library using unique molecular identifiers, the study reports. TCRdb fed the PCR reads into MiXCR, producing one record per CDR3 protein. The sample includes some 600,000 distinct CDR3 sequences, around 13% of them seen just once.

This specimen was PBMCs, mostly from graft donor cells, taken 360 days after TCRalphabeta/CD19-depleted stem cell transplant. This rearrangement joins TRBV4-3 to TRBJ2-4; a possible D gene is TRBD2 (6 bases). The TCR sequence derives from a male patient younger than 18 who had a stem cell transplant for acute myeloid leukemia, so the T cells may come from the graft donor. CDR3 in amino acids: CASSQDSPHLRREKNIQYF. The CDR3 coding sequence is TGCGCCAGCAGCCAAGATTCCCCCCATCTTCGCCGGGAGAAAAACATTCAGTACTTC.